This T cell receptor beta chain was identified during a study of cytomegalovirus exposure and HLA in healthy donors. On this clone itself: Its target is unknown.

V gave up 5 bases and J gave up 6 bases; unmatched junction bases: 6. This CDR3 has 14 residues. The germline gives CDR1 MDHEN, CDR2 SYDVKM. The PCR employed 60 Vbeta primers together with 13 Jbeta primers. Generated by immunoSEQ multiplex PCR, the TCRdb table keeps only in-frame clones and is missing some. In the table there are some 190,000 clones, roughly 74% of which are singletons. Study-wide points: A later analysis associated 15,000 or so TCR beta sequences with HLA alleles at a 0.05 false discovery rate.

This sequence was found in a woman aged 25 to 39 in good health and CMV-seropositive. What was sequenced was PBMCs. The rearrangement links TRBV28 to TRBJ1-1, with 10 bases aligning to TRBD1. CDR3: CASSRQGAVAEAFF. CDR3 bases: TGTGCCAGCAGTCGACAGGGGGCCGTGGCTGAAGCTTTCTTT.